These 8 T cell receptor beta chains were all obtained from the same sample, sequenced in a study of sequential checkpoint blockade in melanoma. The protocol was immunoSEQ multiplex PCR, while the TCRdb copy is restricted to in-frame clones and leaves out a portion. The sample includes about 18,000 clones, under 75% seen only once; the top ten take 15% to 20%. Treatment: randomized to nivolumab then ipilimumab (arm A) or the reverse (arm B). The source was CD8+ T cells sorted from blood (inferred from file names), collected from a patient given nivolumab and ipilimumab in sequence. The receptors here all came from a human donor with melanoma.

The chain couples TRBV9 to TRBJ2-3; D is unclear. Germline values: CDR1 SGDLS, CDR2 YYNGEE. This CDR3 spans 12 amino acids. V was trimmed by 3 bases and J by 2 bases, leaving 4 bases between them. DNA for the CDR3: TGTGCCAGCAGCGGTCACACAGATACGCAGTATTTT. It specifies CASSGHTDTQYF.

The chain recombines TRBV11-2 with TRBJ1-1; 12 bases line up with TRBD1. CDR1 is SGHAT, CDR2 FQNNGV, per germline. Unmatched junction bases numbered 1, after V lost 8 bases and J lost 3 bases. The CDR3 is 13 residues long. In DNA form, the CDR3 reads TGTGCCAGCGGGGACAGGGGGCACACTGAAGCTTTCTTT. This encodes CASGDRGHTEAFF.

The V call is TRBV5-6, the J call TRBJ1-5; 9 nucleotides align to TRBD1. Germline V gives CDR1 SGHDT, CDR2 YYEEEE. The CDR3 is 16 amino acids. V dropped 0 bases and J dropped 2; count of bases not matched to a gene: 3. The CDR3 loop is CASSLGGQGRNQPQHF. The CDR3 DNA reads as TGTGCCAGCAGCTTGGGGGGACAGGGACGCAATCAGCCCCAGCATTTT.

V gene TRBV2 combines with J gene TRBJ1-4, with TRBD1 matching over 9 bases. This CDR3 contains 16 residues. Germline CDR1 SNHLY, CDR2 FYNNEI. Trimming took 8 bases from V and 3 from J; bases not matched to a gene: 10. The CDR3 DNA follows: TGTGCCAGCGAGGACTGGACAGGGGATCCTAATGAAAAACTGTTTTTT. This gives the protein CASEDWTGDPNEKLFF.

J is TRBJ2-7 and V is TRBV5-1, with TRBD1 identical over 7 bases. Germline CDR1 and CDR2: SGHRS and YFSETQ. After removal of 0 bases from V and 2 bases from J, the junction contained 5 bases not matched to a gene. This CDR3 region has 15 residues. DNA of the CDR3: TGCGCCAGCAGCTTGGGACAGGGAACTACCTACGAGCAGTACTTC. As protein: CASSLGQGTTYEQYF.

In its sample, this clone was seen once. This sequence joins TRBV19 and TRBJ2-7; maybe TRBD2 (5 bases). Trimming cost V 5 bases and J 7 bases, with 15 bases left between them. This CDR3 has 13 residues. CDR1 LNHDA and CDR2 SQIVND come from the germline V gene (reference sequence). As DNA, the CDR3 is TGTGCCAGTAGTCGGGCCCCCTGGGAGGAGCAGTACTTC. It translates to CASSRAPWEEQYF.

The chain couples TRBV5-4 to TRBJ2-7; no clear D. Germline CDR1 reads SGHNT; CDR2 reads YYREEE (reference sequence). V shed 2 bases and J shed 3 bases, with 21 bases lying between them. The CDR3 totals 17 residues. This chain's CDR3 is CASSLLRIDSEFYEQYF. CDR3 nucleotides: TGTGCCAGCAGCTTACTTCGTATAGACTCCGAATTCTACGAGCAGTACTTC.

The rearrangement uses TRBV7-8 and TRBJ2-3; 7 bases are a match to TRBD1. Germline assignment: CDR1 SGHVS and CDR2 FQNEAQ. The junction had 2 bases not matched to a gene; V was cut back by 0 bases and J by 2 bases. There are 15 residues in the CDR3. This CDR3 reads CASSLAGQFTDTQYF. CDR3 coding DNA: TGTGCCAGCAGCTTAGCGGGACAGTTCACAGATACGCAGTATTTT.